This TCR beta chain was documented in a study of shared T cell receptors in the human thymus. Repertoires were generated with immunoSEQ multiplex PCR, while TCRdb's copy carries only in-frame clones and drops some. The sample records hundreds of thousands of clones, approximately 95% being singletons. The CDR3 is 12 residues long. Trimming shortened V by 3 bases and J by 7 bases, and 8 bases separated the two germline ends. Germline CDR1 reads MGHDK; CDR2 reads SYGVNS. V gene TRBV25-1 combines with J gene TRBJ2-3; D is perhaps TRBD2 (6 bases). The TCR was taken from a human donor. Sequences were obtained from thymocytes. CDR3 coding DNA: TGTGCCAGCAGTGAGGCGGGGTATACGCAGTATTTT. It codes for CASSEAGYTQYF.